These T cell receptor beta chains were read from a single sample in a study of blood T cell repertoires in COVID-19. Sequencing used immunoSEQ multiplex PCR; TCRdb keeps in-frame clones, though not all of them. The table has 390,000 or so clones, around 89% seen once. The specimen was peripheral blood. The receptors were sampled from a man aged 18 to 35 with active or convalescent COVID-19. Each CDR3 is given with its conserved first and last residue. A D gene is named only where the DNA matches it firmly. For some rows the clone size is stated as once, few or many, or as a class when expanded; others skip it.

V gene	clone size	J gene	D gene	CDR3 protein	CDR3 DNA
TRBV7-3	.	TRBJ2-2	TRBD2	CASSSAGADTGELFF	TGTGCCAGCAGCTCAGCGGGGGCGGACACCGGGGAGCTGTTTTTT
TRBV2	once	TRBJ1-1	.	CASSVDTAVNTEAFF	TGTGCCAGCAGTGTGGACACGGCAGTGAACACTGAAGCTTTCTTT
TRBV7-9	.	TRBJ1-4	TRBD1	CASSPRQGSTNEKLFF	TGTGCCAGCAGCCCCAGACAGGGATCAACTAATGAAAAACTGTTTTTT
TRBV11-2	.	TRBJ2-4	.	CASSLPKTDYRTNIQYF	TGTGCCAGCAGCTTGCCAAAAACAGACTACCGGACAAACATTCAGTACTTC
TRBV15	.	TRBJ1-5	TRBD1	CATSRQQGAGQPQHF	TGTGCCACCAGCAGACAACAGGGGGCCGGTCAGCCCCAGCATTTT
TRBV4-1	once	TRBJ2-5	TRBD2	CASSQVTSGSGETQYF	TGCGCCAGCAGCCAGGTGACTAGCGGGAGCGGGGAGACCCAGTACTTC
TRBV19	.	TRBJ1-5	.	CASSIEVPTGNQPQHF	TGTGCCAGTAGTATAGAGGTCCCGACAGGCAATCAGCCCCAGCATTTT
TRBV25-1	.	TRBJ1-2	.	CASSIGDYGYTF	TGTGCCAGCAGTATAGGGGACTATGGCTACACCTTC
TRBV7-2	.	TRBJ2-7	.	CASSSLWSLSYEQYF	TGTGCCAGCAGCTCCCTGTGGAGCCTCTCCTACGAGCAGTACTTC
TRBV19	few	TRBJ2-5	TRBD1	CASSPTGGGLETQYF	TGTGCCAGTAGCCCCACAGGGGGAGGTCTGGAGACCCAGTACTTC
TRBV30	.	TRBJ1-2	TRBD1	CAWSSWDSTNYGYTF	TGTGCCTGGAGTTCTTGGGACAGCACCAACTATGGCTACACCTTC
TRBV28	.	TRBJ1-5	.	CASSFRGSGNQPQHF	TGTGCCAGCAGTTTTAGGGGATCTGGCAATCAGCCCCAGCATTTT
TRBV7-9	.	TRBJ1-4	.	CVSSLTQGGEEKLFF	TGTGTCAGCAGCTTAACTCAGGGAGGAGAAGAAAAACTGTTTTTT
TRBV6-5	.	TRBJ1-4	.	CASSSGRGRREKLFF	TGTGCCAGCAGCTCCGGGCGGGGCCGCCGGGAAAAACTGTTTTTT
TRBV7-3	.	TRBJ2-2	.	CASSLYSPNTGELFF	TGTGCCAGCAGCTTATATTCCCCGAACACCGGGGAGCTGTTTTTT
TRBV30	.	TRBJ2-7	TRBD2	CAWGTSGVYEQYF	TGTGCCTGGGGGACTAGCGGGGTCTACGAGCAGTACTTC
TRBV7-9	once	TRBJ2-7	.	CATTGSNEQYF	TGTGCCACAACAGGGTCAAACGAGCAGTACTTC
TRBV11-2	.	TRBJ2-7	TRBD2	CASSPRLLAAYEQYF	TGTGCCAGCAGCCCCCGGCTGCTAGCGGCCTACGAGCAGTACTTC
TRBV18	.	TRBJ2-1	.	CASSPLRNEQFF	TGTGCCAGCTCACCATTGCGAAACGAGCAGTTCTTC
TRBV7-6	few	TRBJ1-2	TRBD1	CASSPGTGRSNYGYTF	TGTGCCAGCAGCCCTGGGACAGGGCGGTCTAACTATGGCTACACCTTC
TRBV23-1	.	TRBJ1-3	.	CASTPPSGNTIYF	TGCGCCAGCACCCCTCCGTCTGGAAACACCATATATTTT
TRBV7-6	.	TRBJ1-5	.	CASSSQGSNQPQHF	TGTGCCAGCAGCTCTCAGGGGAGCAATCAGCCCCAGCATTTT
TRBV27	.	TRBJ2-7	TRBD1	CASSLLRDRGYEQYF	TGTGCCAGCAGTTTACTCCGGGACAGGGGCTACGAGCAGTACTTC
TRBV5-1	few	TRBJ1-2	.	CASSPGDDSYGYTF	TGCGCCAGCAGCCCGGGGGATGACAGCTATGGCTACACCTTC
TRBV3-1/TRBV3-2	.	TRBJ2-3	.	CASSSRTVWGTDTQYF	TGTGCCAGCAGCAGCAGGACAGTCTGGGGCACAGATACGCAGTATTTT
TRBV27	.	TRBJ2-1	.	CASNQGLGGQFF	TGTGCCAGCAACCAGGGGCTAGGAGGGCAGTTCTTC
TRBV3-1/TRBV3-2	.	TRBJ2-1	TRBD1	CASVGGQGAVNEQFF	TGTGCCAGCGTTGGGGGACAGGGGGCAGTCAATGAGCAGTTCTTC
TRBV28	.	TRBJ2-7	.	CASSLIERRHEQYF	TGTGCCAGCAGTTTGATCGAGCGTAGGCACGAGCAGTACTTC
TRBV5-6	.	TRBJ2-5	TRBD1	CASSFAGTGQETQYF	TGTGCCAGCAGCTTCGCAGGGACAGGCCAAGAGACCCAGTACTTC
TRBV11-3	.	TRBJ2-3	TRBD2	CASSFGLAGVDTQYF	TGTGCCAGCAGTTTCGGACTAGCGGGAGTGGATACGCAGTATTTT
TRBV7-9	.	TRBJ2-1	TRBD2	CASSLVGSGSNEQFF	TGTGCCAGCAGCTTAGTCGGGAGCGGGAGCAATGAGCAGTTCTTC
TRBV28	.	TRBJ2-5	TRBD1	CASIQGDQETQYF	TGTGCCAGCATACAGGGGGACCAAGAGACCCAGTACTTC
TRBV6-2/TRBV6-3	.	TRBJ2-5	.	CASSYSDRVETQYF	TGTGCCAGCAGTTACTCGGACAGAGTGGAGACCCAGTACTTC
TRBV6-5	.	TRBJ1-4	TRBD1	CASRRDSYEKLFF	TGTGCCAGCAGACGGGACAGCTATGAAAAACTGTTTTTT
TRBV23-1	once	TRBJ2-7	.	CASSQSAGASSYEQYF	TGCGCCAGCAGTCAATCTGCGGGCGCCAGCTCCTACGAGCAGTACTTC
TRBV9	once	TRBJ2-1	.	CASSVGGSTYNEQFF	TGTGCCAGCAGCGTTGGAGGGAGTACCTACAATGAGCAGTTCTTC
TRBV19	.	TRBJ1-4	.	CASSIGVIYEKLFF	TGTGCCAGTAGTATCGGAGTAATCTATGAAAAACTGTTTTTT
TRBV6-5	few	TRBJ2-1	TRBD2	CASSRVAGVPNEQFF	TGTGCCAGCAGTAGAGTTGCGGGAGTACCGAATGAGCAGTTCTTC
TRBV30	.	TRBJ2-1	.	CAWSRGGSIPFEQFF	TGTGCCTGGAGCCGTGGAGGCTCGATACCATTCGAGCAGTTCTTC
TRBV6-8	.	TRBJ1-2	TRBD1	CASRIRDRAYGYTF	TGTGCCAGCAGGATCCGGGACAGGGCATATGGCTACACCTTC
TRBV9	once	TRBJ1-3	TRBD1	CASSVGQGSGNTIYF	TGTGCCAGCAGCGTTGGACAGGGCTCTGGAAACACCATATATTTT
TRBV21-1	.	TRBJ2-6	.	CASSKGWPDLAGANVLTF	TGTGCCAGCAGCAAGGGATGGCCAGACCTTGCTGGGGCCAACGTGCTGACTTTC
TRBV10-3	.	TRBJ2-7	.	CAISESRGGSYEQYF	TGTGCCATCAGTGAGTCAAGGGGAGGCTCCTACGAGCAGTACTTC
TRBV28	.	TRBJ1-3	.	CATLQGRSGNTIYF	TGTGCCACCTTACAGGGCCGCTCTGGAAACACCATATATTTT
TRBV7-2	.	TRBJ2-1	.	CASSLAQAYNEQFF	TGTGCCAGCAGCTTAGCGCAGGCTTACAATGAGCAGTTCTTC
TRBV6-6	.	TRBJ2-7	.	CASIGGINYEQYF	TGTGCCAGCATAGGCGGGATTAACTACGAGCAGTACTTC
TRBV5-1	once	TRBJ2-3	.	CASSLKQDTQYF	TGCGCCAGCAGCTTGAAGCAAGATACGCAGTATTTT
TRBV3-1/TRBV3-2	.	TRBJ2-2	TRBD2	CASSQVLPGTSHGTGELFF	TGTGCCAGCAGCCAAGTTCTCCCGGGGACTAGCCACGGCACCGGGGAGCTGTTTTTT